The rows below give T cell receptor beta chains drawn from one sample of a study of blood T cell repertoires in COVID-19. TCRdb's table, derived via immunoSEQ multiplex PCR, lists solely in-frame clones and lacks some. The data contain approximately 220,000 clones, roughly 90% of them singletons. The sample taken for sequencing was PBMCs or T cells enriched from blood (not recorded which). These receptors all stem from a woman aged 35 to 49 with acute COVID-19. CDR3s include the opening cysteine and the closing phenylalanine or tryptophan. Size tells how often a clone was seen (once, few, many) or the class of an expanded clone, and some rows leave it out.

cdr3_length,v_call,j_call,clone_size,cdr3_aa
14,TRBV4-1,TRBJ2-1,-,CASSQPGTSSEQFF
14,TRBV7-3,TRBJ2-2,few,CASSLTSGTGELFF
18,TRBV9,TRBJ1-2,-,CASSNAQGQGVGRYGYTF
16,TRBV9,TRBJ1-2,-,CASSGKTGTANYGYTF
15,TRBV7-3,TRBJ1-4,few,CASSLMPGANEKLFF
11,TRBV12-3/TRBV12-4,TRBJ1-6,-,CASSSGSPLHF
12,TRBV19,TRBJ1-1,-,CASSIERTEAFF
15,TRBV11-1,TRBJ2-2,once,CASSLGYSQAGELFF
15,TRBV5-1,TRBJ2-5,-,CASSLSGTRAETQYF
13,TRBV6-5,TRBJ1-6,-,CASATDYNSPLHF
15,TRBV30,TRBJ1-6,-,CAWMGRTTYNSPLHF
17,TRBV2,TRBJ2-2,-,CASNRGSGQRVTGELFF
16,TRBV30,TRBJ1-2,-,CAWSVNGGTTNYGYTF
15,TRBV19,TRBJ2-3,-,CATSPTSGVVDTQYF
16,TRBV9,TRBJ2-1,-,CASSAEGTSGGDEQFF
13,TRBV19,TRBJ2-5,-,CASSILGGETQYF
15,TRBV5-1,TRBJ2-5,once,CASSSVAGFQETQYF
14,TRBV7-3,TRBJ1-1,few,CASSLSYRGAEAFF
14,TRBV7-2,TRBJ2-1,-,CASSLEGQGAEQFF
13,TRBV6-5,TRBJ2-2,few,CASSRDTAGELFF
20,TRBV7-8,TRBJ2-3,-,CASSFREGLAGVHSTDTQYF
12,TRBV25-1,TRBJ2-3,-,CASSAVTDTQYF
15,TRBV9,TRBJ1-4,-,CASSDGQGRGEKLFF
14,TRBV2,TRBJ1-2,once,CASRAARFKGGYTF
16,TRBV25-1,TRBJ2-3,once,CASSDRHELSTDTQYF
14,TRBV2,TRBJ1-2,-,CASITGQGNYGYTF
13,TRBV5-5,TRBJ2-5,once,CASSLGAQETQYF
14,TRBV3-1/TRBV3-2,TRBJ2-5,-,CASSQRTVRETQYF